The source of this T cell receptor (beta chain) is a study of cytomegalovirus exposure and HLA in healthy donors. Study context: Earlier, 95 million to 130 million unique TCR beta sequences were recovered from roughly 170 million T cells by an analysis.

Study-wide findings and caveats: A likely sequencing artifact accounted for one observed cluster of highly shared sequence variants.

With 60 Vbeta and 13 Jbeta primers, the PCR was carried out. Data came from immunoSEQ multiplex PCR; TCRdb stores just in-frame clones and leaves some out. The table lists approximately 92,000 clones, 81% of them singletons. This CDR3 is 15 amino acids long. Unmatched junction bases numbered 11, after V lost 5 bases and J lost 4 bases. Looked up from germline, CDR1 is SGHDT and CDR2 is YYEEEE. This clone was observed once. Its antigen is as yet unknown. The J gene is TRBJ2-5, the V gene TRBV5-6; 7 bases align to TRBD2. Input material: PBMCs. The clonotype originates from a girl aged 2-10 years in good health and CMV-seropositive. CDR3 sequence (DNA): TGTGCCAGCAGGGGGGGGGTGACAATAAGAGAGACCCAGTACTTC. Its translation: CASRGGVTIRETQYF.